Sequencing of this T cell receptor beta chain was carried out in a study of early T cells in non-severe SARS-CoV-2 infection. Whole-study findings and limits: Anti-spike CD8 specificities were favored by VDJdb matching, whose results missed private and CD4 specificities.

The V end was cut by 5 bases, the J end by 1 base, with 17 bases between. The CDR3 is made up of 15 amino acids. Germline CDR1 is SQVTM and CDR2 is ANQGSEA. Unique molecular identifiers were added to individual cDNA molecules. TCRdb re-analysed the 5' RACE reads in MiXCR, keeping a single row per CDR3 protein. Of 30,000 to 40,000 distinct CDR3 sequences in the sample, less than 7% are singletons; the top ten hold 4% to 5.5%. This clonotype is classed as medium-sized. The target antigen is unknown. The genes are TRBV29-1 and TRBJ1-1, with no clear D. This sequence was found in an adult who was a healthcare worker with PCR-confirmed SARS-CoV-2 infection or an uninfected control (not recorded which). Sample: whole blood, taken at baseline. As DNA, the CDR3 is TGCAGCGTTCTCTCTAAGGGCGACGAGAACACTGAAGCTTTCTTT. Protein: CSVLSKGDENTEAFF.